This TCR beta chain was sequenced in a study of blood T cells in healthy people across ages (dated by TCRdb to the mid-2010s). Notes on the research overall: In model experiments, roughly one uniquely barcoded TCR beta cDNA molecule per two T cells was captured by template switching. Using deep sequencing normalized with unique cDNA molecular identifiers, the study measured how TCR beta repertoire diversity changes with age. The donors were split into four age groups: young (average about 16 years), middle-aged (roughly 40), aged (roughly 68) and long-lived (roughly 77). To avoid experimental bias, donors of different ages were spread randomly across the sequencing lanes. Two additional independent replicas of 1 million unique cDNA reads from the same blood draw were analyzed for two donors (one aged 18 to 30 and one aged 80 or older).

Receptor amplification or capture employed 5' RACE. The listed sequencing device is Illumina HiSeq 2500. A second PCR of roughly 7 to 11 cycles was performed with a sample-barcoded 5' primer and a J-beta primer mix. Each TCR beta cDNA molecule received a unique molecular identifier from a template-switch 5' adaptor carrying 12 random nucleotides. At least 3 million CDR3-containing paired-end reads were obtained from each sample. All of the RNA was converted into first-strand cDNA using the Mint cDNA synthesis kit, with a TRBC-specific oligonucleotide serving as the primer. Following uracil-DNA glycosylase treatment, all cDNA underwent a first 18-cycle PCR with the universal primers M1SS and BC2_uni_R. In the paper's pipeline: For normalization, 1 million high-quality reads, each with a distinct molecular identifier, were randomly selected from each sample. Reads with shared molecular identifiers were discarded instead of being binned into consensus sequences. CDR3 identification, clonotype clustering and error correction used MiTCR with a Q25 quality threshold and the strictest error-elimination algorithm. Lower-bound total TCR beta diversity was estimated with a nonparametric unseen species model using Euler transformation. Using fastp at Q25 and MiXCR, TCRdb reprocessed the public reads and kept productive beta chains. Each CDR3 protein appears once, grouped with its most common genes and DNA. The V and J calls and clone size come from TCRdb's table, not from the authors' own analysis. The sample table holds 600,000 or so distinct CDR3 sequences, of which roughly 31% were seen once. Roughly 14% of the sample is taken by the ten largest.

The donors were under 40 Caucasian individuals from Russia, aged 6 to 90 years, who were systemically healthy. Each donor gave around 9.8 milliliters of peripheral blood, collected into EDTA-treated Vacutainer tubes. PBMCs were isolated by Ficoll-Paque density-gradient centrifugation, with at least 7 million obtained per sample. Trizol reagent was used to extract total RNA from PBMCs, with at least 6 micrograms per sample. Naive CD45RAhigh/CD27high T cell percentages were measured by flow cytometry on a PBMC aliquot from every donor. Paper-wide results and their limitations: The percentage of naive T cells measured by flow cytometry correlated strongly with observed TCR beta diversity. Because donor CMV infection status was unknown, age-related changes in expanded clonotypes were potentially confounded. Compared with the aged group, more naive CD4+ T cells, fewer expanded clones and increased TCR diversity were shown by the long-lived group, suggesting age selection. Because profiling used bulk unsorted PBMCs, naive and antigen-experienced compartments could not be compared conclusively. Estimates of total diversity from one million sequenced T cells were regarded as lower bounds and underestimates. As age increased, observed TCR beta diversity per million T cells dropped in a roughly linear way, and a significant reduction was already evident by age about 36.

V lost 4 bases and J lost 4 bases; the stretch between them is 13 bases long. CDR1 is given as MNHNS and CDR2 as SASEGT, both from the germline V gene. The CDR3 sequence holds 14 residues, the cysteine and phenylalanine included. The kept DNA is CDR3 alone, 42 bases in frame from the first base. Concerning this clonotype: Its recognized antigen is unknown. No clone much larger than this one lies a single base away; base qualities are absent.

The sample comprised blood. The V and J segments used are TRBV6-1 and TRBJ1-2; TRBD1 is possibly the D segment (6 matching bases). This receptor was identified in a woman older than 75 in good health. The CDR3 here reads CASSVGQTAYGYTF. In nucleotides, the sequence is TGTGCCAGCAGTGTAGGACAGACCGCCTATGGCTACACCTTC.